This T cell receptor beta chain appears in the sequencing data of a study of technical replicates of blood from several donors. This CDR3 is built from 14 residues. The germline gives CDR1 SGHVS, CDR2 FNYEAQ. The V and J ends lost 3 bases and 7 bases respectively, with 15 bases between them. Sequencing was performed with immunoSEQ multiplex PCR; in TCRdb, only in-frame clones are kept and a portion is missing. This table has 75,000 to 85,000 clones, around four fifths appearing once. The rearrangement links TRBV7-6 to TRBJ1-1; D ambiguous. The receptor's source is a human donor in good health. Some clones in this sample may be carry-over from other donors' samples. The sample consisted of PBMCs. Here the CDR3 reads CASSFSEYSSEAFF. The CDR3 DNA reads TGTGCCAGCAGCTTTTCGGAGTATAGTAGTGAAGCTTTCTTT.